Below, 21 T cell receptor beta chains from the same sample are listed, as sequenced in a study of beta chain features in type 1 diabetes. The antigens these receptors bind are not known. Since all of the isolated RNA was reverse transcribed, expressed TCRB transcripts were what got sequenced. Sequencing was performed with immunoSEQ multiplex PCR; in TCRdb, only in-frame clones are kept and a portion is missing. Of approximately 730,000 clones listed, roughly 12% are singletons. Study-wide findings and caveats: A moderate, significant TCRB CDR3 shortening appeared in type 1 diabetes across four CD4+ subsets.

The source material was naive CD4+ T cells from blood. The receptors here all came from a man between 18 and 29 years old with type 1 diabetes.

This sequence joins TRBV20-1 and TRBJ1-1; TRBD1 might be the D (5 bases). Germline V gives CDR1 DFQATT, CDR2 SNEGSKA (reference sequence). CDR3 length: 11 amino acids. CDR3 loop: CSHGGNTEAFF. The CDR3 DNA reads as TGCAGCCACGGGGGTAACACTGAAGCTTTCTTT.

The chain couples TRBV29-1 to TRBJ2-7, with 9 bases lining up with TRBD1. The CDR3 loop spans 13 amino acids. Germline V gene lookup returns CDR1 SQVTM and CDR2 ANQGSEA. The V segment lost 2 bases and the J segment 3 bases; nucleotides outside the gene matches: 2. The CDR3 loop reads CSVESGQGYEQYF. The DNA of the CDR3 is TGCAGCGTTGAATCGGGACAGGGCTACGAGCAGTACTTC.

V is TRBV7-8 and J is TRBJ1-5; 7 nucleotides agree with TRBD1. J was trimmed by 7 bases and V by 2 bases; bases with no gene match: 5. CDR1 SGHVS and CDR2 FQNEAQ come from the germline V gene. The CDR3 is 14 residues long. CDR3 sequence (DNA): TGTGCCAGCAGCTTAAGACAGGGTGAACAGCCCCAGCATTTT. This codes for CASSLRQGEQPQHF. Complete variable domain (other parts from reference TRBV7-8 and TRBJ1-5): GAGVSQSPRYKVAKRGQDVALRCDPISGHVSLFWYQQALGQGPEFLTYFQNEAQLDKSGLPSDRFFAERPEGSVSTLKIQRTQQEDSAVYLCASSLRQGEQPQHFGDGTRLSIL.

This clone was picked up a small number of times. The chain carries TRBV19 and TRBJ2-6; 8 nucleotides align to TRBD1. CDR1 is LNHDA, CDR2 SQIVND, per germline (reference sequence). CDR3 length: 17 residues. V gave up 6 bases and J gave up 0 bases; unmatched junction bases: 7. CDR3 bases: TGTGCCAGTAGAGGGGGGACAGGCCTCTCTGGGGCCAACGTCCTGACTTTC. Protein: CASRGGTGLSGANVLTF.

A few counts support this clone. The J gene is TRBJ2-1, the V gene TRBV18; 7 nucleotides match TRBD1. Per germline, CDR1 KGHSH and CDR2 LQKENI. This CDR3 has 15 residues. Trimming removed 4 bases from V and 2 bases from J; junction bases left unmatched: 5. The chain's CDR3 is CASSQDRTTYNEQFF. DNA of the CDR3: TGTGCCAGCTCACAGGACAGGACGACCTACAATGAGCAGTTCTTC.

This clone was observed a handful of times. This chain connects TRBV15 to TRBJ2-5, with a possible D match to TRBD2 (6 bases). This CDR3 has 15 amino acids. The germline gives CDR1 LNHNV, CDR2 YYDKDF (reference sequence). The V end lost 0 bases, the J end lost 2 bases, and 10 bases lay between the germline ends. The CDR3 region is CATSRDVSGQETQYF. The DNA of the CDR3 is TGTGCCACCAGCAGAGATGTTAGCGGACAAGAGACCCAGTACTTC.

This clone showed up just a few times. The rearrangement uses TRBV10-3 and TRBJ1-4; D not certain. The CDR3 is 12 amino acids. Germline CDR1 reads ENHRY; CDR2 reads SYGVKD. Deletions cut 4 bases from V and 5 bases from J, with 5 bases between. CDR3 DNA sequence: TGTGCCATCAGTGTGACAAATGAAAAACTGTTTTTT. Translating gives CAISVTNEKLFF.

The chain is built from TRBV18 and TRBJ2-3; D gene uncertain. The germline gives CDR1 KGHSH, CDR2 LQKENI. V shed 0 bases and J shed 1 base, with 11 bases lying between them. CDR3 size: 16 residues. The CDR3, as DNA: TGTGCCAGCTCACCACCGATCGTGGGTGGCACAGATACGCAGTATTTT. The encoded protein is CASSPPIVGGTDTQYF.

This clone was counted between two and nine times. The chain links TRBV30 to TRBJ2-5, with 9 bases matching TRBD2. This CDR3 region has 13 residues. CDR1 is GTSNPN, CDR2 SVGIG, per germline (reference sequence). In DNA form, the CDR3 reads TGTGCTGGAGCGGGGGGAAACCAAGAGACCCAGTACTTC. Its translation is CAGAGGNQETQYF.

This clone showed up just a few times. The gene calls are TRBV4-1 and TRBJ1-1, with 7 bases matching TRBD1. Trimming cost V 4 bases and J 5 bases; bases outside gene matches: 16. Germline assignment: CDR1 MGHRA and CDR2 YSYEKL. The CDR3 loop spans 17 amino acids. DNA for the CDR3: TGCGCCAGCAGCCCCGGAAGAGACAGGGTTACGGATACTGAAGCTTTCTTT. Its translation is CASSPGRDRVTDTEAFF.

This clone was seen more than once but under ten times. This chain uses TRBV11-3 with TRBJ2-5; no definite D call. Trimming took 0 bases from V and 0 from J, leaving 2 bases between them. CDR1 is SGHNT and CDR2 is YENEEA in the germline V gene. The CDR3 length is 13 residues. CDR3 DNA sequence: TGTGCCAGCAGCTTAGACTACCAAGAGACCCAGTACTTC. It specifies CASSLDYQETQYF.

The chain links TRBV4-1 to TRBJ2-7, with no clear D. CDR1 and CDR2 from the germline V gene are MGHRA and YSYEKL. The CDR3 sequence is 12 residues long. Deletions cut 4 bases from V and 7 bases from J, with 11 bases between. The CDR3 spells CASSPPLGEQYF. The CDR3 DNA is TGCGCCAGCAGCCCCCCCTTGGGGGAGCAGTACTTC.

The chain uses TRBV25-1 and TRBJ1-1; D call uncertain. In germline, CDR1 is MGHDK, CDR2 SYGVNS. Deletions cut 3 bases from V and 0 bases from J, with 11 bases between. The CDR3 contains 15 residues. The CDR3 is CASSEARTMNTEAFF. The DNA of the CDR3 is TGTGCCAGCAGTGAGGCCAGGACGATGAACACTGAAGCTTTCTTT.

This rearrangement joins TRBV7-9 to TRBJ2-5; D is uncertain. The CDR3 loop spans 17 amino acids. Trimming took 5 bases from V and 1 from J, leaving 20 bases between them. Germline V gene lookup returns CDR1 SEHNR and CDR2 FQNEAQ (reference sequence). As DNA, the CDR3 is TGTGCCAGCAGCACTTCGCCGAGGAGTGACGCCCAAGAGACCCAGTACTTC. Protein sequence: CASSTSPRSDAQETQYF.

This clone has a handful of counts. J is TRBJ2-3 and V is TRBV30; TRBD2 matches at 13 bases. The germline V gene encodes CDR1 GTSNPN and CDR2 SVGIG (reference sequence). With V trimmed by 7 bases and J by 7 bases, 17 bases remained unmatched. The CDR3 sequence is 17 residues long. CDR3 amino acids: CASTGTSGENYLNTQYF. CDR3 nucleotide sequence: TGTGCCTCGACCGGGACTAGCGGGGAAAACTACCTCAATACGCAGTATTTT.

The CDR3 DNA is TGTGCCAGCAGTGAAGCGGAATGGGAAGAAGCTTTCTTT. Its protein is CASSEAEWEEAFF. The chain carries TRBV2 and TRBJ1-1; no clear D. The CDR3 runs to 13 residues. With 0 bases removed from V and 8 bases from J, the gap between germline ends came to 10 bases. Germline assignment: CDR1 SNHLY and CDR2 FYNNEI.

This clone was found a few times. The chain joins TRBV5-1 to TRBJ2-2; D call uncertain. Germline V CDR1 and CDR2: SGHRS, YFSETQ. The ends were cut back, 4 bases at V and 0 bases at J, with 10 bases in the middle. The CDR3 totals 15 residues. The CDR3 region is CASSRQAANTGELFF. The CDR3 DNA reads as TGCGCCAGCAGCAGGCAGGCCGCGAACACCGGGGAGCTGTTTTTT.

The chain links TRBV15 to TRBJ2-1; unclear D gene. The CDR3 contains 12 residues. V lost 0 bases, J lost 5 bases, and 2 bases lay in between. Germline-derived CDR1 and CDR2 are LNHNV and YYDKDF (reference sequence). This CDR3 is CATSRDHNEQFF. The CDR3 region has the DNA TGTGCCACCAGCAGAGACCACAATGAGCAGTTCTTC. Complete variable domain (other parts from reference TRBV15 and TRBJ2-1): DAMVIQNPRYQVTQFGKPVTLSCSQTLNHNVMYWYQQKSSQAPKLLFHYYDKDFNNEADTPDNFQSRRPNTSFCFLDIRSPGLGDTAMYLCATSRDHNEQFFGPGTRLTVL.

This rearrangement joins TRBV19 to TRBJ1-1; D is unresolved. The V end lost 7 bases, the J end lost 8 bases, and 17 bases lay between the germline ends. Germline V CDR1 and CDR2: LNHDA, SQIVND (reference sequence). The CDR3 contains 13 residues. CDR3 DNA: TGTGCCAGTAAGGACCGGGCCGAAGGGGAAGCTTTCTTT. Its translation: CASKDRAEGEAFF.

This clone occurred a few times. The CDR3 loop is CASSEGLAWNEQFF. In nucleotides, the CDR3 is TGTGCCAGCAGCGAGGGACTAGCGTGGAATGAGCAGTTCTTC. This sequence joins TRBV6-6 and TRBJ2-1, with 10 bases that match TRBD2. Trimming took 6 bases from V and 7 from J; bases not matched to a gene: 6. Germline V gene sequence: CDR1 MNHNY, CDR2 SVGAGI (reference sequence). This CDR3 comprises 14 residues.

This clone turned up a few times. The CDR3, as DNA: TGTGCCAGCAGCAAAGGGATGGTAGCGGACTGCACAGATACGCAGTATTTT. Its translation: CASSKGMVADCTDTQYF. This chain joins TRBV21-1 and TRBJ2-3; the table's TRBD2 call for D was not verified on the DNA. TRBV21-1 is designated a pseudogene. The length of the CDR3 is 17 residues.